The rows below give T cell receptor beta chains drawn from one sample of a study of EBV T-cell therapy then PD-1 blockade in nasopharyngeal carcinoma. Which antigens these TCRs recognize remains unknown. Sequencing was performed with immunoSEQ multiplex PCR; in TCRdb, only in-frame clones are kept and a portion is missing. The profile shows 11,000 to 15,000 clones, 84% of them singletons. The source material was CD8+ T cells from blood, sampled at day 105 from a patient whose treatment included autologous EBV-specific T cells and nivolumab. The receptor source for this set is a man aged 35 to 55 with nasopharyngeal carcinoma. Both conserved end residues are part of each CDR3. D genes are given only for firm matches. Clone size is shown for a subset of rows, as once, few, many or a class of expanded clone.

V,D,size,J,DNA,CDR3
TRBV18,NA,NA,TRBJ2-7,TGTGCCAGCTCACCCCCCCTGAAGGGAGAGTCCGAGCAGTACTTC,CASSPPLKGESEQYF
TRBV6-1,NA,medium-sized,TRBJ1-5,TGTGCCAGCAGTGAACAAGGATATAAGGGTCAGCCCCAGCATTTT,CASSEQGYKGQPQHF
TRBV27,NA,NA,TRBJ2-1,TGTGCCAGCAGTTTAGGGGGTTGGGGCAATGAGCAGTTCTTC,CASSLGGWGNEQFF
TRBV7-2,TRBD2,NA,TRBJ2-5,TGTGCCAGCAGCTCCGGAATCGGACTAGCGGCGGCGGAGACCCAGTACTTC,CASSSGIGLAAAETQYF
TRBV6-8,TRBD1,NA,TRBJ2-7,TGTGCCAGCAGTTATCCGCCAGGGGGCCCCTACGAGCAGTACTTC,CASSYPPGGPYEQYF
TRBV9,TRBD1,NA,TRBJ1-1,TGTGCCAGCAGCGTGCCCAAGGACAGGGTTGAAGCTTTCTTT,CASSVPKDRVEAFF
TRBV7-9,NA,NA,TRBJ2-7,TGTGCCAGCAGCGTTTCAGGTTCAGGCGAGCAGTACTTC,CASSVSGSGEQYF
TRBV30,NA,NA,TRBJ1-2,TGTGCCTGGAGTGTACCCTCGTCGGGGAATCGACTACTTTATGGCTACACCTTC,CAWSVPSSGNRLLYGYTF
TRBV10-3,NA,NA,TRBJ1-4,TGTGCCATCAGTGATGGAGGGGAAAAACTGTTTTTT,CAISDGGEKLFF
TRBV4-3,TRBD1,NA,TRBJ2-7,TGCGCCAGCAGCCAAGATCGCCCTTGGGTCAGGGGGCAGATGTGGGAGCAGTACTTC,CASSQDRPWVRGQMWEQYF
TRBV19,NA,few,TRBJ1-5,TGTGCCAGTAGTGCTCACAGCGGCCAGCCCCAGCATTTT,CASSAHSGQPQHF
TRBV14,NA,NA,TRBJ2-7,TGTGCCAGCAGCCAGGGGTTCTCCTACGAGCAGTACTTC,CASSQGFSYEQYF
TRBV7-9,TRBD1,NA,TRBJ1-5,TGTGCCAGCAGCTCCCACCAGGGGGTGTCGGAGCCCCAGCATTTT,CASSSHQGVSEPQHF
TRBV11-3,NA,NA,TRBJ2-7,TGTGCCAGCAGCTTCTTAGGTGAGCAGTACTTC,CASSFLGEQYF
TRBV4-2,NA,few,TRBJ2-5,TGTGCCAGCAGCCAAGATCGGGCAGGTCAAGAGACCCAGTACTTC,CASSQDRAGQETQYF
TRBV12-3/TRBV12-4,NA,NA,TRBJ1-2,TGTGCCAGCAGTTTGGACTACTATGGCTACACCTTC,CASSLDYYGYTF
TRBV7-8,TRBD2,NA,TRBJ2-5,TGTGCCAGCAGCTTATTAGCGGGTATTGAAGAGACCCAGTACTTC,CASSLLAGIEETQYF
TRBV6-5,NA,NA,TRBJ2-2,TGTGCCAGCAGGGGGGACTCGGAATCCGGGGAGCTGTTTTTT,CASRGDSESGELFF
TRBV30,NA,NA,TRBJ2-2,TGTGCCTGGGGGCAGTTGAGGGAGCTGTTTTTT,CAWGQLRELFF
TRBV6-4,TRBD1,NA,TRBJ2-3,TGTGCCAGCAGCCCCTCATCGGACAGGTACACAGATACGCAGTATTTT,CASSPSSDRYTDTQYF
TRBV10-3,TRBD2,NA,TRBJ2-7,TGTGCCAGCTCACTAGCGGGGGTTACCTACGAGCAGTACTTC,CASSLAGVTYEQYF
TRBV6-2/TRBV6-3,NA,NA,TRBJ2-2,TGTACCAGCAGCCACTTTAGGGTTGGGGCACCGGGGGAGCTGTTTTTT,CTSSHFRVGAPGELFF
TRBV27,NA,NA,TRBJ2-2,TGTGCCAGCACTTTGGGGCAGGGTTGGAACGGGGAGCTGTTTTTT,CASTLGQGWNGELFF
TRBV7-9,NA,NA,TRBJ1-1,TGTGCCAGCAGCCAGCCCGGGGAGGGGTTCAACACTGAAGCTTTCTTT,CASSQPGEGFNTEAFF
TRBV7-3,NA,few,TRBJ1-5,TGTGCCAGCAGCTTATCACGCGGACAGCCCCAGCATTTT,CASSLSRGQPQHF
TRBV4-1,NA,NA,TRBJ1-4,TGCGCCAGCAGCCAAGTAAGGCGATTTGCCGAAAAACTGTTTTTT,CASSQVRRFAEKLFF
TRBV7-8,TRBD2,NA,TRBJ2-1,TGTGCCAGCAGCTTAACAATAGCGGGGGCCTTCGATGAGCAGTTCTTC,CASSLTIAGAFDEQFF
TRBV6-2/TRBV6-3,NA,NA,TRBJ2-7,TGTGCCAGCAGCCGGGACGGCTCCTACGAGCAGTACTTC,CASSRDGSYEQYF
TRBV29-1,NA,NA,TRBJ1-1,TGCAGCGTTGGTGGGTGGCGGTCGAACACTGAAGCTTTCTTT,CSVGGWRSNTEAFF
TRBV11-1,NA,NA,TRBJ2-3,TGTGCCAGCAGCCTCGCGGGAGATACGCAGTATTTT,CASSLAGDTQYF
TRBV6-2/TRBV6-3,NA,once,TRBJ2-3,TGTGCCAGCAGTTACTCGATCGGCAGAACTAGCACAGATACGCAGTATTTT,CASSYSIGRTSTDTQYF
TRBV24-1,NA,NA,TRBJ1-4,TGTGCCACCAGTGATTCAGGGGCAACTAATGAAAAACTGTTTTTT,CATSDSGATNEKLFF
TRBV27,TRBD1,NA,TRBJ2-7,TGTGCCAGCAGTCCCTCACAGGGGCCGACCTCCTACGAGCAGTACTTC,CASSPSQGPTSYEQYF
TRBV28,TRBD2,once,TRBJ2-7,TGTGCCAGCAGTCCCCCGGGACTAGCGGGACACTCAGGGTACGAGCAGTACTTC,CASSPPGLAGHSGYEQYF
TRBV5-6,NA,once,TRBJ2-1,TGTGCCAGCAGCTTCAGGACACTCAGGGCCTACTCCTACAATGAGCAGTTCTTC,CASSFRTLRAYSYNEQFF
TRBV29-1,NA,NA,TRBJ2-1,TGCAGCGCCAAGTCGGGGGACGATGAGCAGTTCTTC,CSAKSGDDEQFF
TRBV13,NA,NA,TRBJ1-1,TGTGCCAGCAGCTTAGGGGCGCTGGGAACCACTGAAGCTTTCTTT,CASSLGALGTTEAFF